Below are 22 T cell receptor beta chains sequenced from a single sample in a study of tumor and adjacent non-tumor tissue in lung cancer. The library came from three nested PCR rounds adapted from ARM-PCR protocols. TCRdb redid the calling of the multiplex PCR reads with MiXCR, one entry per CDR3 protein. In the table there are some 99,000 distinct CDR3 sequences, about 75% of which are singletons. The template was RNA from unsorted bulk tissue. Sequencing was performed on lung tumor tissue. Receptor source: a woman aged 60-75 years with non-small cell lung cancer.

Remarks on this clonotype: Since a much larger clone is just one base distant, this may be a read error. The chain couples TRBV12-3 or TRBV12-4 to TRBJ2-1, with D uncertain. The V gene lost 9 bases and the J gene lost 0 bases, with 6 bases spanning the gap. The CDR3 runs to 12 residues. Written as DNA, the CDR3 is TGTGCCAGAAGTAGCTCCTACAATGAGCAGTTCTTC. This translates into CARSSSYNEQFF.

This clonotype showed up just once. The junction differs from germline at one of its ends, possibly a read error. The rearrangement uses TRBV10-3 and TRBJ2-5; TRBD1 matches at 9 bases. Germline V CDR1 and CDR2: ENHRY, SYGVKD. The CDR3 is 14 residues long. The CDR3 loop is CTISDRTGDQSQYF. The CDR3 bases are TGTACCATCAGTGACCGGACAGGGGATCAGAGCCAGTACTTC.

As to this clonotype: One junction end does not reproduce the germline sequence, and a read error may be involved. The chain is built from TRBV11-3 and TRBJ2-1; TRBD2 matches 12 bases. Per the germline V gene, CDR1 is SGHNT and CDR2 is YENEEA. CDR3 length: 17 amino acids. CDR3 coding DNA: TGTGCCAACAGCTTAGAGTCGACTAGCGGGAGCAACAATGAGCAATTCTTC. Translated: CANSLESTSGSNNEQFF.

This clonotype was recorded once. A much bigger clone sits one base away, suggesting this may be a read error. The J gene is TRBJ1-4, the V gene TRBV12-3 or TRBV12-4; D may be TRBD1 (5 bases). The CDR3 has 14 residues. V lost 6 bases, J lost 8 bases, and 16 bases lay in between. The CDR3 DNA follows: TGTGCCAGCAGCCCTCAGCCAAGGGGCGAAAAACTGTTTTTT. This sequence encodes CASSPQPRGEKLFF.

In regard to this clonotype: With a much larger clone just one base away, this may be a read error. The gene calls are TRBV6-2 or TRBV6-3 and TRBJ1-5, with no clear D. This CDR3 region has 13 residues. The germline V gene has CDR1 MNHEY and CDR2 SVGEGT. Here the CDR3 reads CASCYSKNQPQHF. The DNA of the CDR3 is TGTGCCAGCTGTTACAGCAAAAATCAGCCCCAGCATTTT.

Note on this clonotype: A read error may account for a junction end that differs from germline. The chain couples TRBV20-1 to TRBJ2-3, with D unresolved. This CDR3 has 12 residues. The germline gives CDR1 DFQATT, CDR2 SNEGSKA (reference sequence). The CDR3 spells CSARVDTDTQFF. The CDR3 coding sequence is TGCAGTGCTAGAGTAGACACAGATACGCAGTTTTTT.

On this clonotype itself: Germline is not matched at one junction end, which may reflect a read error. V gene TRBV20-1 combines with J gene TRBJ2-4; 9 bases fit TRBD1. The germline V gene encodes CDR1 DFQATT and CDR2 SNEGSKA (reference sequence). The CDR3 runs to 16 residues. The CDR3 reads CSAREQGAGAKNIQYF. DNA of the CDR3: TGCAGTGCTAGAGAACAGGGGGCGGGGGCCAAAAATATTCAGTACTTC.

With respect to this clonotype: This could be a read error, since a much larger clone is one nucleotide away. The rearrangement joins TRBV6-2 or TRBV6-3 to TRBJ2-2; TRBD2 might be the D (6 bases). Trimming removed 6 bases from V and 6 bases from J, with 17 bases in between. The CDR3 has 15 amino acids. Germline V gene sequence: CDR1 MNHEY, CDR2 SVGEGT. The CDR3 is CASRHRDSVSGELFF. The CDR3 DNA follows: TGTGCCAGCAGGCACCGGGACTCCGTATCCGGGGAGCTGTTTTTT.

Of note for this clonotype: No conserved phenylalanine or tryptophan is present at the end of the CDR3, so a read error is the likely explanation. The chain combines TRBV10-3 with TRBJ1-1; D unresolved. The CDR3 spans 12 residues. Trimming pared 6 bases from V and 2 bases from J, leaving 7 bases between. Germline V lookup: CDR1 ENHRY, CDR2 SYGVKD. In nucleotides, the CDR3 is TGTGCCATCAGCAACACAAACACTGAAGCTTTCATT. This gives the protein CAISNTNTEAFI.

Regarding this clonotype: The germline gene is not matched at one end of the junction; a read error may be the cause. V usage is TRBV11-3 and J usage is TRBJ2-1; 10 bases are shared with TRBD2. The CDR3 consists of 17 residues. Germline V gene sequence: CDR1 SGHNT, CDR2 YENEEA. The CDR3 protein is CASILELASGSHIKQFF. The CDR3 region has the DNA TGTGCCAGCATCTTAGAGTTGGCTAGCGGGAGCCACATTAAGCAGTTCTTC.

Details on this clonotype: One junction end disagrees with the germline gene, perhaps due to a read error. The V gene is TRBV11-2, the J gene TRBJ2-2, with D possibly being TRBD2 (5 bases). The germline CDR1 and CDR2 sequences are SGHAT and FQNNGV. This CDR3 has 15 amino acids. CDR3: CASSLESGNTWELYF. The CDR3 bases are TGTGCCAGCAGCTTAGAGTCTGGGAACACCTGGGAGCTGTATTTT. Combining the CDR3 with reference TRBV11-2 and TRBJ2-2 gives the whole variable domain EAGVAQSPRYKIIEKRQSVAFWCNPISGHATLYWYQQILGQGPKLLIQFQNNGVVDDSQLPKDRFSAERLKGVDSTLKIQPAKLEDSAVYLCASSLESGNTWELYFGEGSRLTVL.

This rearrangement joins TRBV12-3 or TRBV12-4 to TRBJ2-2; D is perhaps TRBD2 (5 bases). The CDR3 loop spans 16 amino acids. V lost 6 bases and J lost 0, with 14 bases in between. The CDR3 region is CASRPRVDPNTGELFF. The CDR3 nucleotides read TGTGCCAGCAGACCGCGGGTCGATCCGAACACCGGGGAGCTGTTTTTT.

V gene TRBV7-3 combines with J gene TRBJ1-4, with D unclear. Germline loops: CDR1 SGHTA, CDR2 FQGTGA. The CDR3 sequence is 16 residues long. With 2 bases removed from V and 8 bases from J, the gap between germline ends came to 18 bases. CDR3 protein: CASSLALSAEIEKLFF. CDR3 nucleotide sequence: TGTGCCAGCAGCTTAGCCTTAAGTGCCGAGATCGAAAAACTGTTTTTT. The full variable domain, completed using reference TRBV7-3 and TRBJ1-4, is GAGVSQTPSNKVTEKGKYVELRCDPISGHTALYWYRQSLGQGPEFLIYFQGTGAADDSGLPNDRFFAVRPEGSVSTLKIQRTERGDSAVYLCASSLALSAEIEKLFFGSGTQLSVL.

Worth noting for this clonotype: The junction departs from the called germline gene at one end, perhaps through a read error. The V gene is TRBV11-2, the J gene TRBJ2-7; no clear D gene. The CDR3 is 14 residues long. Per the germline V gene, CDR1 is SGHAT and CDR2 is FQNNGV. CDR3 loop: CASSSDRAGYEQYF. CDR3 coding DNA: TGCGCCAGCAGTTCGGACCGCGCAGGATACGAGCAGTACTTC.

In this sample, this clonotype turned up once. Lacking the conserved final phenylalanine or tryptophan, this CDR3 likely reflects a read error. This chain links TRBV4-3 with TRBJ2-1; possible D gene TRBD2, 5 bases. Germline values: CDR1 LGHNA, CDR2 YSLEER. This CDR3 spans 16 amino acids. The CDR3 sequence: CPNSQGRARTSIEQFL. In nucleotides, the CDR3 is TGCCCCAACAGCCAAGGTAGGGCTCGGACTTCTATTGAGCAGTTCCTC.

Of note for this clonotype: Without the conserved terminal phenylalanine or tryptophan, this CDR3 likely stems from a read error. This chain joins TRBV4-1 and TRBJ1-5; 9 bases align to TRBD1. Germline CDR1 reads MGHRA; CDR2 reads YSYEKL. This CDR3 has 15 amino acids. CDR3 in amino acids: CGSIQGTGTTQPQHS. The DNA of the CDR3 is TGCGGCAGCATCCAAGGGACAGGGACGACCCAGCCCCAGCATTCT.

This CDR3 is CSARDPPSTSGNNEQFF. CDR3 in DNA: TGCAGTGCTAGAGACCCCCCATCGACTAGCGGGAATAATGAGCAGTTCTTC. This rearrangement joins TRBV20-1 to TRBJ2-1; the match to TRBD2 covers 11 bases. Trimming cost V 0 bases and J 7 bases; bases outside gene matches: 11. The CDR3 extends over 17 amino acids. Germline V gives CDR1 DFQATT, CDR2 SNEGSKA (reference sequence).

Regarding this clonotype: The CDR3 does not end in the conserved phenylalanine or tryptophan, so this is likely a read error. The rearrangement links TRBV6-1 to TRBJ2-3; 7 positions agree with TRBD1. Per the germline V gene, CDR1 is MNHNS and CDR2 is SASEGT. This CDR3 is 15 amino acids long. V lost 3 bases and J lost 5; bases outside the gene matches: 8. CDR3 protein: CASSDEGQDKDTQYL. The CDR3 nucleotides are TGTGCCAGCAGTGATGAAGGACAGGACAAAGATACGCAGTATTTA.

As to this clonotype: This may be a read error, as it is one base from a much larger clone. The chain uses TRBV20-1 and TRBJ2-1; 10 nucleotides line up with TRBD2. The CDR3 spans 18 residues. Unmatched junction bases numbered 18, after V lost 2 bases and J lost 8 bases. Germline values: CDR1 DFQATT, CDR2 SNEGSKA (reference sequence). The CDR3 region is CSARNLGRAGGSGDEQFF. CDR3 DNA: TGCAGTGCTAGAAACCTCGGAAGAGCGGGAGGGTCGGGGGATGAGCAGTTCTTC.

This chain joins TRBV4-3 and TRBJ2-3, with 11 bases aligning to TRBD2. Germline V gives CDR1 LGHNA, CDR2 YSLEER. The CDR3 consists of 18 residues. The trim removed 4 bases at V and 2 bases at J, leaving 11 bases unmatched. The CDR3 nucleotides are TGCGCCAGCAGCCTAGACGGGATAGCGGGAGGGGACACAGATACGCAGTATTTT. Its translation: CASSLDGIAGGDTDTQYF.

The chain employs TRBV11-1 and TRBJ2-2; D is perhaps TRBD1 (5 bases). Trimming cost V 6 bases and J 1 base, with 15 bases left between them. The CDR3 loop spans 16 amino acids. Germline V CDR1 and CDR2: SGHAT, FQDESV (reference sequence). CDR3 amino acids: CASRASTEVNTGELFF. In DNA form, the CDR3 reads TGTGCCAGCAGAGCCTCGACAGAGGTGAACACCGGGGAGCTGTTTTTT. The whole variable domain, filled in from reference TRBV11-1 and TRBJ2-2, reads EAEVAQSPRYKITEKSQAVAFWCDPISGHATLYWYRQILGQGPELLVQFQDESVVDDSQLPKDRFSAERLKGVDSTLKIQPAELGDSAMYLCASRASTEVNTGELFFGEGSRLTVL.

The chain uses TRBV5-1 and TRBJ2-7; 9 bases map to TRBD2. Germline CDR1 and CDR2: SGHRS and YFSETQ. The CDR3 runs 15 residues. J lost 6 bases, V lost 5 bases, and 12 bases had no gene match. CDR3 nucleotides: TGCGCCAGCAGTTTATGGTCTAGCGGGGCGGGCGAGCAGTACTTC. Translating it yields CASSLWSSGAGEQYF.